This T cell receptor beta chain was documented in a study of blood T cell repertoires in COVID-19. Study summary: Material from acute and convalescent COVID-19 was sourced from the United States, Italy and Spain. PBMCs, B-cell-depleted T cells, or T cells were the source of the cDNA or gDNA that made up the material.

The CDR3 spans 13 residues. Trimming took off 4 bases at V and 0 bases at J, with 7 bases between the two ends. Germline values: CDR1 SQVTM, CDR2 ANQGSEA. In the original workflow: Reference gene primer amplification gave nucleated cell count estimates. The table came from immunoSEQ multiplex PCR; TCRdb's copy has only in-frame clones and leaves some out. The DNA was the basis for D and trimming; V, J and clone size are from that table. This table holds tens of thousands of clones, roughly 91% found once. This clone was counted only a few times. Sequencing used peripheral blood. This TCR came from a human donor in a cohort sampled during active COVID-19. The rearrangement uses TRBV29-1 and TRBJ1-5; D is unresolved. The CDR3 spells CSVAGNSNQPQHF. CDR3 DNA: TGCAGCGTTGCGGGGAATAGCAATCAGCCCCAGCATTTT.